The present T cell receptor beta chain was sequenced within a study of PD-1 blockade in classical Hodgkin lymphoma (dated by TCRdb to about 2020). Broadly, across the study: To define a peripheral blood immune signature of response to PD-1 blockade in classical Hodgkin lymphoma, the study combined TCR beta sequencing with CyTOF. Broad study findings and their caveats: The study covered only a single clinical trial cohort, and the causes of the repertoire differences, possibly disease activity or prior therapy, were still not defined. Baseline TCR diversity was reported to be lower in newly diagnosed patients than in healthy donors and to be lower still in relapsed/refractory patients.

The Qiagen DNeasy kit was used to extract genomic DNA from unsorted PBMCs and from the negatively selected CD4+ and CD8+ fractions. Amplification of TCR beta CDR3 regions was done by immunoSEQ multiplex PCR with primers that anneal to V and J segments. A synthetic immune receptor repertoire was used to minimize amplification bias, and any residual bias was removed computationally once sequencing was done. On the study's bioinformatics: Custom Python scripts were used to quantify repertoire diversity as the Shannon entropy index. The unsorted, CD4+ and CD8+ repertoires were each analyzed separately, with the exception of combined analyses, where CD4+ and CD8+ sequences were merged in silico. TCRdb obtained this table from immuneACCESS and retained in-frame rearrangements with V and J assigned. These tables miss some clones; where compared with another copy, unresolved V genes account for less than half of the shortfall, and the remainder is unexplained. The D gene and trimming were derived from the DNA, and the V and J assignments and clone size from that table. The sample records approximately 21,000 clones, roughly 90% of which are singletons. The top ten clones comprise about 0.41% of the sample.

According to the germline V gene, CDR1 reads SNHLY and CDR2 reads FYNNEI. The CDR3 runs 11 residues from the cysteine to the phenylalanine. CDR3 DNA is the only sequence kept; it has 33 bases, read in frame from the first base. The junction carries 1 base between V and J, which are trimmed by 5 bases and 2 bases respectively. What the time point label conveys for this sample: newly diagnosed, previously untreated cHL patient sample. A Miltenyi CD4+ T cell isolation kit was used for magnetic negative selection to purify CD4+ T cells from thawed PBMCs. To serve as a comparison group for the relapsed/refractory trial patients, PBMCs were sequenced from patients with newly diagnosed, previously untreated classical Hodgkin lymphoma. Peripheral blood was collected in 8 mL Vacutainer Cell Preparation Tubes, from which PBMCs were isolated by centrifugation and then cryopreserved. Purified CD4+ and CD8+ fractions were prepared only for cases in which an additional PBMC sample was available. Magnetically labelled cells were removed on LS columns in a quadroMACS separator, and the flow-through was retained as the purified fraction.

Comments on this clone: Its cognate antigen has yet to be identified. Per-base qualities were not stored, and no clone one base away is much larger.

The TCR comes from a human donor with classical Hodgkin lymphoma. Material: CD4+ T cells from blood. The rearranged segments are TRBV2 and TRBJ2-1; the D gene cannot be resolved reliably. The CDR3 is CASSPYNEQFF. The base sequence is TGTGCCAGCAGTCCCTACAATGAGCAGTTCTTC.